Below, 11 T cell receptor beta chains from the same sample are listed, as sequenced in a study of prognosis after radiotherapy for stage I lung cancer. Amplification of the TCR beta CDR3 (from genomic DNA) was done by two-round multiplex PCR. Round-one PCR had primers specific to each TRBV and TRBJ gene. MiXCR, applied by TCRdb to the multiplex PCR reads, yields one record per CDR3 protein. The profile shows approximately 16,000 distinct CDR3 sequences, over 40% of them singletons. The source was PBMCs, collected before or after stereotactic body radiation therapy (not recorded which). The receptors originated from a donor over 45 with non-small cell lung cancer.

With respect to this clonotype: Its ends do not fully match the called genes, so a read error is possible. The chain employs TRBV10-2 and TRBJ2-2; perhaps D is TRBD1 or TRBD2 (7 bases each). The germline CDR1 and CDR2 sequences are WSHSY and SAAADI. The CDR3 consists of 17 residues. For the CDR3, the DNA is TGCGCCAGCAGTGAGTCGGCCGACAGGGAGGGTAGGCGGGGAGCTGTTTTT. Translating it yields CASSESADREGRRGAVF.

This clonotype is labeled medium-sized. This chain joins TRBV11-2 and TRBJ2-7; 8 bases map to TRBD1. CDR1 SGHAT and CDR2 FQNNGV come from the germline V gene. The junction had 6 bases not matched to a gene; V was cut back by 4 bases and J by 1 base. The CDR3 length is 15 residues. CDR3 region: CASSWGQAGSYEQYF. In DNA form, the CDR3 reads TGTGCCAGCAGCTGGGGACAGGCTGGATCCTACGAGCAGTACTTC.

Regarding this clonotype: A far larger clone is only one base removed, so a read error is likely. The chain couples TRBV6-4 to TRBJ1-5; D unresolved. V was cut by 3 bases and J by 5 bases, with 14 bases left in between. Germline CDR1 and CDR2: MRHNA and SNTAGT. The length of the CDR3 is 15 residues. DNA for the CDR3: TGTGCCAGCAGTGAACCGGTACAGCCAGATCAGCCCCAGCATTTT. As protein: CASSEPVQPDQPQHF.

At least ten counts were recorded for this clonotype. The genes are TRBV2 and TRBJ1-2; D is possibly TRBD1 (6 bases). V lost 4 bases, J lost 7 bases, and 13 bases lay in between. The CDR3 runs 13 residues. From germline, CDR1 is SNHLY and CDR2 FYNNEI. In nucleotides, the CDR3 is TGTGCCAGCAGTGGCACAGGGCTGGGTGGCTACACCTTC. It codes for CASSGTGLGGYTF.

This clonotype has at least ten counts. CDR3 loop: CATQTRMQGEQYF. The CDR3 coding sequence is TGTGCCACCCAGACCAGGATGCAGGGCGAGCAGTACTTC. The chain joins TRBV19 to TRBJ2-7; a weak D match, TRBD1 (5 bases). This CDR3 has 13 residues. Germline CDR1 reads LNHDA; CDR2 reads SQIVND (reference sequence). With 10 bases removed from V and 6 bases from J, the gap between germline ends came to 19 bases.

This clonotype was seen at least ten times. The CDR3 DNA reads TGTGCCAGCAGATACACAGGGAACTATGGCTACACCTTC. It specifies CASRYTGNYGYTF. J is TRBJ1-2 and V is TRBV5-4, with D perhaps TRBD1 (6 bases). Germline V gene data show CDR1 as SGHNT and CDR2 as YYREEE (reference sequence). CDR3 size: 13 residues. The germline V and J ends were trimmed by 5 bases and 2 bases, with 10 bases remaining between them.

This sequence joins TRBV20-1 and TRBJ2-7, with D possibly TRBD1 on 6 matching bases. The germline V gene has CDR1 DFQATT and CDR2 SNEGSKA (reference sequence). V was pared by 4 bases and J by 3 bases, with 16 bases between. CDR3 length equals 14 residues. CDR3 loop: CSAIDRVQGYEQYF. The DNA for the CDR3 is TGCAGTGCTATAGATAGGGTACAGGGCTACGAGCAGTACTTC.

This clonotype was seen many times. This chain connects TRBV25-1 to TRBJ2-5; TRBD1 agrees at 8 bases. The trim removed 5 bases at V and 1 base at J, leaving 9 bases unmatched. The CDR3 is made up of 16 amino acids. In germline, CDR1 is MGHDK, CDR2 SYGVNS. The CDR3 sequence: CASSPQGARPQETQYF. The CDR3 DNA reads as TGTGCCAGCAGTCCCCAGGGGGCCAGACCCCAAGAGACCCAGTACTTC.

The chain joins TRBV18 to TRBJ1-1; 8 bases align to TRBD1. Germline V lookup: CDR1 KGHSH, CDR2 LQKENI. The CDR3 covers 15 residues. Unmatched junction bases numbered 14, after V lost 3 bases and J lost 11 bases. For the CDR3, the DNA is TGTGCCAGCTCACCGGATACAGGGGGGGTCCTTTCGGCTTTCTTT. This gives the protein CASSPDTGGVLSAFF.

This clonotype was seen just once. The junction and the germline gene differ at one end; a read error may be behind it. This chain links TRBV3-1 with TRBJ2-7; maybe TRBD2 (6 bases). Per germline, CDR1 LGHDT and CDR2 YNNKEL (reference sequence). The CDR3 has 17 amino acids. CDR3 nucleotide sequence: TGTGCCAGCAGACAAGATATCGGCGGGATCTTGGGCCACGAGAAGTACTTC. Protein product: CASRQDIGGILGHEKYF.

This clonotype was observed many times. The CDR3 is CASSEAGRPSKYF. The CDR3 DNA sequence: TGTGCCAGCAGTGAAGCGGGAAGACCATCGAAGTACTTC. This chain joins TRBV2 and TRBJ2-7; no firm D call. CDR1 is SNHLY and CDR2 is FYNNEI in the germline V gene. The CDR3 length is 13 residues. V lost 0 bases to trimming and J lost 11 bases, with 14 bases between them.